This is a list of T cell receptor beta chains from one sample in a study of blood T cell repertoires in COVID-19. Only in-frame clones appear in the TCRdb table, and some are missing; sequencing was by immunoSEQ multiplex PCR. This sample yields approximately 300,000 clones, of which just under 90% are seen a single time; over 9% belongs to the top ten. Material for sequencing was PBMCs or T cells enriched from blood (not recorded which). The receptor source for this set is a woman aged 25-40 years who had recovered from COVID-19. CDR3s include the opening cysteine and the closing phenylalanine or tryptophan. The order of the fields is clone size, J gene, V gene, D gene, CDR3 length, CDR3 DNA, CDR3 protein. D genes are given only for firm matches. Rows may omit the clone size; those that give it use once, few, many or a size class.

.	TRBJ2-2	TRBV30	.	15	TGTGCCTGGAGTCCTCCTTGGGCTAACACCGGGGAGCTGTTTTTT	CAWSPPWANTGELFF
.	TRBJ1-6	TRBV5-1	.	16	TGCGCCAGCAGCCGGTCGGGGGGCCCCTATAATTCACCCCTCCACTTT	CASSRSGGPYNSPLHF
.	TRBJ2-3	TRBV6-1	TRBD2	15	TGTGCCAGCAGTGGCCTAGCGGGAGTTCCAGATACGCAGTATTTT	CASSGLAGVPDTQYF
few	TRBJ1-2	TRBV7-9	.	13	TGTGCCAGCAGCTCTATCTCAGGGTATGGCTACACCTTC	CASSSISGYGYTF
.	TRBJ2-1	TRBV27	TRBD2	14	TGTGCCAGCAGATTGGGACTAGCGGGAAACGAGCAGTTCTTC	CASRLGLAGNEQFF
.	TRBJ2-5	TRBV7-9	.	17	TGTGCCAGCAGCTTAGCGCTAATCGGGGGACCGTGGGAGACCCAGTACTTC	CASSLALIGGPWETQYF
.	TRBJ2-1	TRBV11-2	TRBD2	18	TGTGCCAGCAGCTTAGTCAGCGGGAGGGCCAGGGGCGCCAATGAGCAGTTCTTC	CASSLVSGRARGANEQFF
.	TRBJ2-1	TRBV30	TRBD2	17	TGTGCCTGGAGTGGGGGACTAGCGGGGGCCTCCTACAATGAGCAGTTCTTC	CAWSGGLAGASYNEQFF
.	TRBJ1-2	TRBV7-2	.	14	TGTGCCAGCAGCTTAGTACCAGGGCTAAACGGCTACACCTTC	CASSLVPGLNGYTF
.	TRBJ1-3	TRBV6-5	.	13	TGTGCCAGCAGTTCCAATGCGGGAAACACCATATATTTT	CASSSNAGNTIYF
.	TRBJ2-7	TRBV10-2	TRBD2	15	TGCGCCAGCAGTCATCACCGGGATAGCGGGGATGAGCAGTACTTC	CASSHHRDSGDEQYF
few	TRBJ1-5	TRBV10-2	TRBD1	16	TGCGCCAGCCGCTCCTCCGGGACAGGGGGCAACCAGCCCCAGCATTTT	CASRSSGTGGNQPQHF
.	TRBJ1-3	TRBV19	.	14	TGTGCCAGTAGCACAGGGAGCTCTGGAAACACCATATATTTT	CASSTGSSGNTIYF
once	TRBJ1-1	TRBV19	TRBD1	18	TGTGCCAGTAGTATTAGTAGGACAGGGGGCCCCGGAGGCACTGAAGCTTTCTTT	CASSISRTGGPGGTEAFF
.	TRBJ1-1	TRBV27	.	13	TGTGCCAGCAGTTTTTTCGGGTGGACTGAAGCTTTCTTT	CASSFFGWTEAFF
.	TRBJ2-5	TRBV5-4	TRBD2	14	TGTGCCAGCAGCCGACGAGCGGGAGAAGAGACCCAGTACTTC	CASSRRAGEETQYF
.	TRBJ1-1	TRBV21-1	.	14	TGTGCCAGCAGCCCTGGAAGGGGCTGCACTGAAGCTTTCTTT	CASSPGRGCTEAFF
.	TRBJ1-2	TRBV9	.	14	TGTGCCAGCAGCGTACGCCAGAGTGCGGGCGGCTACACCTTC	CASSVRQSAGGYTF
.	TRBJ2-5	TRBV28	TRBD1	17	TGTGCCAGCAGTTTTTTGGTCGAGCAGGGGGCTCGCGAGACCCAGTACTTC	CASSFLVEQGARETQYF
once	TRBJ1-1	TRBV7-2	.	13	TGTGCCAGCAGCTTTACAGGGAACACTGAAGCTTTCTTT	CASSFTGNTEAFF
.	TRBJ2-4	TRBV6-5	.	14	TGTGCCAGCAGCCGACAGGTGAACAAAAACATTCAGTACTTC	CASSRQVNKNIQYF
once	TRBJ2-1	TRBV20-1	TRBD2	14	TGCAGTGCTAGTCTGGCGGGAGTACAGAATGAGCAGTTCTTC	CSASLAGVQNEQFF
.	TRBJ2-3	TRBV6-5	.	15	TGTGCCAGCACTGGAAGACAGGCCGACACAGATACGCAGTATTTT	CASTGRQADTDTQYF
.	TRBJ2-1	TRBV19	TRBD2	17	TGTGCCAGTAGGGTCCGGGCGGGAGGGCTCTCGAACAATGAGCAGTTCTTC	CASRVRAGGLSNNEQFF
.	TRBJ2-3	TRBV7-9	.	13	TGTGCCAGCCAATGGGGAGACACAGATACGCAGTATTTT	CASQWGDTDTQYF
.	TRBJ1-3	TRBV10-3	.	15	TGTGCCTCGTCACAGGATTTTCTCTCTGGAAACACCATATATTTT	CASSQDFLSGNTIYF
.	TRBJ1-2	TRBV6-1	.	14	TGTGCCAGCAGTGAAGCCCGGACAGTCTATGGCTACACCTTC	CASSEARTVYGYTF
.	TRBJ2-7	TRBV12-3/TRBV12-4	.	13	TGTGCCAGCAGTTTTTCTCGCGGTCGAAAGTTGAACTTC	CASSFSRGRKLNF
.	TRBJ1-2	TRBV2	.	14	TGTGCCAGCAGTGTGAGTGCGGATAACTATGGCTACACCTTC	CASSVSADNYGYTF
.	TRBJ2-5	TRBV7-6	.	14	TGTGCCAGCAGCTTATCACAGGGAGAAGAGACCCAGTACTTC	CASSLSQGEETQYF
.	TRBJ2-7	TRBV7-9	.	13	TGTGCCAGCAGCTTAGTAGGACTGGACGAGCAGTACTTC	CASSLVGLDEQYF
.	TRBJ1-5	TRBV7-8	.	18	TGTGCCAGCAGCTTAGCGACCCAGACAGAGCTTAGCAATCAGCCCCAGCATTTT	CASSLATQTELSNQPQHF
.	TRBJ1-1	TRBV4-2	.	16	TGTGCCAGCAGCCAAGATCGGGGGGGCCAAACACTGAAAGCTTTCTTT	CASSQDRGGQTLKAFF
.	TRBJ1-5	TRBV6-5	TRBD1	15	TGTGCCAGCGGGAAGGACAGGTTCGGTCGGCAGCCCCAGCATTTT	CASGKDRFGRQPQHF
.	TRBJ2-5	TRBV9	.	15	TGTGCCAGCAGCGTAGGGGGGGACCCACAAGAGACCCAGTACTTC	CASSVGGDPQETQYF
.	TRBJ1-1	TRBV10-3	.	13	TGTGCCACCCAAGTACAGGGGAACACTGAAGCTTTCTTT	CATQVQGNTEAFF
.	TRBJ1-5	TRBV5-1	.	13	TGCGCCAGCAGCTTGGGGCTCAATCAGCCCCAGCATTTT	CASSLGLNQPQHF
.	TRBJ1-2	TRBV3-1/TRBV3-2	.	12	TGTGCCAGCAGCCAAGGGGCCTATGGCTACACCTTC	CASSQGAYGYTF
.	TRBJ2-1	TRBV27	.	15	TGTGCCAGCAGGTTTTCGGGTGGCCCCTACAATGAGCAGTTCTTC	CASRFSGGPYNEQFF
.	TRBJ1-2	TRBV7-9	.	15	TGTGCCAGCAGCTTAGATATGGGGCGCATCTATGGCTACACCTTC	CASSLDMGRIYGYTF
.	TRBJ1-1	TRBV19	.	13	TGTGCCAGTAGTATAGTCCTCTCCGCTGAAGCTTTCTTT	CASSIVLSAEAFF
.	TRBJ2-2	TRBV10-3	TRBD2	13	TGTGCCATCTTCAGCGGGGATGCCGGGGAGCTGTTTTTT	CAIFSGDAGELFF
few	TRBJ1-1	TRBV18	.	16	TGTGCCAGCTCACCATATCCCCTGGGGCCGAACACTGAAGCTTTCTTT	CASSPYPLGPNTEAFF
.	TRBJ1-5	TRBV28	TRBD1	20	TGTGCCAGCAGTTCTCCCCCAGGGGGAGCCGACCCTTATAGCAATCAGCCCCAGCATTTT	CASSSPPGGADPYSNQPQHF
once	TRBJ2-6	TRBV11-2	.	15	TGTGCCAGCAGCCAACAGGTCTCTGGGGCCAACGTCCTGACTTTC	CASSQQVSGANVLTF
.	TRBJ2-3	TRBV20-1	TRBD2	14	TGCAGTGCTAGTGTTAGCGGGAGCACAGATACGCAGTATTTT	CSASVSGSTDTQYF
.	TRBJ2-2	TRBV19	TRBD1	14	TGTGCCACAACCGGGACAGGGGGCACCGGGGAGCTGTTTTTT	CATTGTGGTGELFF
.	TRBJ2-3	TRBV9	TRBD1	15	TGTGCCAGCAGCCGCGGACAGGGCGGCACAGATACGCAGTATTTT	CASSRGQGGTDTQYF
.	TRBJ2-7	TRBV6-5	TRBD1	14	TGTGCCAGCAGTTACACCGGGACAGCCTACGAGCAGTACTTC	CASSYTGTAYEQYF
.	TRBJ2-6	TRBV7-6	.	16	TGTGCCAGCAGCGTTGTGGGGGGAACTGGGGCCAACGTCCTGACTTTC	CASSVVGGTGANVLTF
few	TRBJ1-1	TRBV10-3	.	13	TGTGCCATCAGTATCGGAGGCTACACTGAAGCTTTCTTT	CAISIGGYTEAFF
.	TRBJ1-5	TRBV6-6	.	14	TGTGCCAGCAGTTCTCAGAGACTCAATCAGCCCCAGCATTTT	CASSSQRLNQPQHF
.	TRBJ2-7	TRBV18	.	15	TGTGCCAGCTCACCCCAGGGTATCCTCTCCTACGAGCAGTACTTC	CASSPQGILSYEQYF
.	TRBJ2-1	TRBV19	.	12	TGTGCCAGTAGTATTAGGGGCGATGAGCAGTTCTTC	CASSIRGDEQFF
.	TRBJ2-7	TRBV5-4	.	13	TGTGCCAGCAGCTTATTTGGCACCTACGAGCAGTACTTC	CASSLFGTYEQYF
.	TRBJ1-3	TRBV10-3	.	11	TGTGCCATCAGCCCAGGAAACACCATATATTTT	CAISPGNTIYF
few	TRBJ1-1	TRBV18	.	13	TGTGCCAGCTCAAACTTGGACAGCACTGAAGCTTTCTTT	CASSNLDSTEAFF
.	TRBJ1-2	TRBV19	TRBD1	14	TGTGCCAGTAGCCTCGGGACAGGTGGTAATGGCTACACCTTC	CASSLGTGGNGYTF
.	TRBJ2-1	TRBV28	.	15	TGTGCCAGCAGGGTGGGCGGGGGCCCCTACAATGAGCAGTTCTTC	CASRVGGGPYNEQFF
.	TRBJ2-7	TRBV7-2	.	15	TGTGCCAGCAGCGTAGACACAACTGGACTATACGAGCAGTACTTC	CASSVDTTGLYEQYF